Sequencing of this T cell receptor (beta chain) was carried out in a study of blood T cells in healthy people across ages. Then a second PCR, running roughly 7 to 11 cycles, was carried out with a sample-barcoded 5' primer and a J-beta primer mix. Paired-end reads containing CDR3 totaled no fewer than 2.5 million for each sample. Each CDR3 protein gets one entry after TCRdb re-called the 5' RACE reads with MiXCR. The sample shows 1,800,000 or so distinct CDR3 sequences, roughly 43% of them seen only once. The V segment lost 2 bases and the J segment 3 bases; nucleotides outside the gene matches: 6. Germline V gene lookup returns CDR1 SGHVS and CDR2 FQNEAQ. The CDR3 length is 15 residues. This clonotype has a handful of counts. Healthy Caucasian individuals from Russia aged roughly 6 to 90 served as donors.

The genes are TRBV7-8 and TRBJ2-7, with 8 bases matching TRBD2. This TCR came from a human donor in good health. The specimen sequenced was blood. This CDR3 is CASSLIRGGLYEQYF. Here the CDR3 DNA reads TGTGCCAGCAGCTTAATCCGCGGGGGGCTCTACGAGCAGTACTTC.